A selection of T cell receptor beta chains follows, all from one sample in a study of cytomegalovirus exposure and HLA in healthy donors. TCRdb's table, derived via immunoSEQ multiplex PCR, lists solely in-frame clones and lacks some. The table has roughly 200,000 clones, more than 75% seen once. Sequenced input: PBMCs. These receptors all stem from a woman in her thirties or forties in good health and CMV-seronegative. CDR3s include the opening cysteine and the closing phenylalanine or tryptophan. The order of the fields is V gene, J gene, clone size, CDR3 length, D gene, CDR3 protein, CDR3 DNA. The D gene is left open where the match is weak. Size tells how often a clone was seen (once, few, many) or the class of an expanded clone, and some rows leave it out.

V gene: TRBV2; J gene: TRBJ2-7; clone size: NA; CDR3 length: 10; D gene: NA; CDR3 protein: CASSGYEQYF; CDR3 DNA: TGTGCCAGCTCCGGGTACGAGCAGTACTTC
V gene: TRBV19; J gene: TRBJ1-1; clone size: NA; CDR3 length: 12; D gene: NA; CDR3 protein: CASLQGGSEAFF; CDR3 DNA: TGTGCCAGTCTTCAGGGAGGGTCTGAAGCTTTCTTT
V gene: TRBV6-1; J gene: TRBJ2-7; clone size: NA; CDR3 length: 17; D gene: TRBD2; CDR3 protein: CASSVVISAGGRHEQYF; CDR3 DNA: TGTGCCAGCAGTGTCGTTATCTCAGCGGGAGGAAGGCACGAGCAGTACTTC
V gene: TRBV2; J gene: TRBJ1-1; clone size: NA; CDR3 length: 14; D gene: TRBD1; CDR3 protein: CASRRQGGNTEAFF; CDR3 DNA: TGTGCCAGCAGAAGACAGGGAGGGAACACTGAAGCTTTCTTT
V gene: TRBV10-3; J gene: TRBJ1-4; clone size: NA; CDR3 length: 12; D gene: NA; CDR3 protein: CAISEGGEKLFF; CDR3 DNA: TGTGCCATCAGTGAGGGAGGAGAAAAACTGTTTTTT
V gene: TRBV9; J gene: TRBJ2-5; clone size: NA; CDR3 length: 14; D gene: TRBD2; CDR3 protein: CASSVATGGETQYF; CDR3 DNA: TGTGCCAGCAGCGTAGCTACGGGGGGAGAGACCCAGTACTTC
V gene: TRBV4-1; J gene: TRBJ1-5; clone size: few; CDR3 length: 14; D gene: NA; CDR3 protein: CASSPEGPWQPQHF; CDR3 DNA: TGCGCCAGCAGCCCCGAGGGTCCGTGGCAGCCCCAGCATTTT
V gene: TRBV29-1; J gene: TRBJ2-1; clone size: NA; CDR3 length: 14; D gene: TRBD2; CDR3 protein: CSVEGLAGNNEQFF; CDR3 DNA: TGCAGCGTTGAAGGACTAGCGGGGAACAATGAGCAGTTCTTC
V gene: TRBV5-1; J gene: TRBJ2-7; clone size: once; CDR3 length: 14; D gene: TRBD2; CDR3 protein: CASRTSAGNYEQYF; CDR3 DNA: TGCGCCAGCAGAACTAGCGCAGGAAACTACGAGCAGTACTTC
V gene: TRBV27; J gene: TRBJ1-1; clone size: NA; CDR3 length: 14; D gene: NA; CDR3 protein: CASSFQGLNTEAFF; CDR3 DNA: TGTGCCAGCAGTTTCCAGGGATTAAACACTGAAGCTTTCTTT
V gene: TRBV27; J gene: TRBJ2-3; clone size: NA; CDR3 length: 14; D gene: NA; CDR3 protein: CASSLSVSTDTQYF; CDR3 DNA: TGTGCCAGCAGTTTATCTGTAAGCACAGATACGCAGTATTTT
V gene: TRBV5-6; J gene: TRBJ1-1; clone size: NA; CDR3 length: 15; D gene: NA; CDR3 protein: CASSLVAGHGTEAFF; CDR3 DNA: TGTGCCAGCAGCTTGGTCGCCGGACACGGGACTGAAGCTTTCTTT
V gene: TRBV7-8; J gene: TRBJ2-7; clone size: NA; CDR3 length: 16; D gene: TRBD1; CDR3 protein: CASSRVERDRVYEQYF; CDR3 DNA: TGTGCCAGCAGTCGCGTCGAACGGGACAGGGTCTACGAGCAGTACTTC
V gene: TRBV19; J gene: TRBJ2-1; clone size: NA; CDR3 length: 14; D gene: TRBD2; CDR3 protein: CASSASGAVNEQFF; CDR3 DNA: TGTGCCAGTAGTGCGAGCGGGGCGGTCAATGAGCAGTTCTTC
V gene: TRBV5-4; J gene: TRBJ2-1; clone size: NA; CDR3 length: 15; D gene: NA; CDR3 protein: CASSLPGVASNEQFF; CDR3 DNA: TGTGCCAGCAGCTTACCCGGAGTTGCTTCCAATGAGCAGTTCTTC